This is a list of T cell receptor beta chains from one sample in a study of graft-versus-host responses after intestinal transplantation. Sequencing used immunoSEQ multiplex PCR; TCRdb keeps in-frame clones, though not all of them. The data contain around 110,000 clones, about 92% of them singletons. These TCRs' antigens remain unknown. Sequencing used unstimulated CD8+ T cells sorted from spleen or lymph node cells, obtained before transplant. The receptors were sampled from a human donor who was the organ donor for an intestinal transplant. Each CDR3 is given without its conserved first and last residue. Each record gives: V gene, CDR3 length, J gene, CDR3 protein.

>TRBV7-9|14|TRBJ1-2
ASSARTGGASYGYT
>TRBV19|13|TRBJ2-1
ASRAGTFLYNEQF
>TRBV10-3|19|TRBJ2-2
AISSLGSGRAVDPNTGELF
>TRBV6-5|10|TRBJ2-7
ASSYPTNEQY
>TRBV6-1|13|TRBJ1-1
ASSVDWDEGTEAF
>TRBV19|14|TRBJ2-5
ASSAVNRDRGETQY
>TRBV4-1|11|TRBJ1-1
ASSSDSGYEAF
>TRBV7-9|13|TRBJ1-4
ASSGSDREIEKLF
>TRBV6-5|13|TRBJ1-2
ASSSQDKLNYGYT
>TRBV9|13|TRBJ1-2
ASSAFTTGGYGYT
>TRBV5-1|11|TRBJ2-7
ASSGELSYEQY
>TRBV9|17|TRBJ2-3
ASSVVPLPSRSSTDTQY
>TRBV19|13|TRBJ1-1
ASSSGTGVNTEAF
>TRBV9|14|TRBJ2-3
ASSGEASGRTDTQY
>TRBV5-1|14|TRBJ2-7
ASSLAIGFGSYEQY
>TRBV27|12|TRBJ2-1
ASSLSGAGNEQF
>TRBV19|13|TRBJ1-5
ATQFWAGENQPQH
>TRBV5-5|13|TRBJ2-3
ASTELAGSADTQY
>TRBV19|12|TRBJ1-5
AMHGGGFNQPQH
>TRBV11-2|13|TRBJ1-2
ASSLGTGSAYGYT
>TRBV27|11|TRBJ2-2
ASSLLGSGELF
>TRBV19|14|TRBJ2-7
ASSIFGGDLSYEQY
>TRBV6-5|12|TRBJ2-1
ASSASAPYNEQF
>TRBV5-8|12|TRBJ2-7
ASSIDSGTYEQY
>TRBV25-1|11|TRBJ1-4
ASSEYVGLELF
>TRBV9|11|TRBJ1-3
ASSVGGGNTIY
>TRBV11-2|14|TRBJ1-1
ASNFLPGGLNTEAF
>TRBV6-6|14|TRBJ2-2
ASSYRLAGDTGELF
>TRBV15|13|TRBJ1-3
ATSRPPGAGNTIY
>TRBV15|12|TRBJ1-1
ATGGTYQNTEAF
>TRBV2|14|TRBJ1-1
ASTGRVYLAYTEAF
>TRBV6-6|13|TRBJ2-7
ASSYLLAGGSEQY
>TRBV5-5|12|TRBJ2-7
ASSLVRQYNEQY
>TRBV10-3|13|TRBJ1-1
AISESEGPNTEAF
>TRBV5-6|11|TRBJ2-7
ASSLESDYEQY